Listed here are 19 T cell receptor beta chains from one sample, sequenced in a study of blood T cell repertoires in COVID-19. Only in-frame clones appear in the TCRdb table, and some are missing; sequencing was by immunoSEQ multiplex PCR. The top ten clones hold roughly 0.94% of a sample with 250,000 to 350,000 clones, about 85% of them seen once. The sequencing sample was made of peripheral blood. These receptors were taken from a human donor with COVID-19, enrolled during active disease. The donor label of this sample is uncertain.

The V and J genes are TRBV7-8 and TRBJ2-7, with 9 bases fitting TRBD2. Germline CDR1 is SGHVS and CDR2 is FQNEAQ. V dropped 6 bases and J dropped 2; count of bases not matched to a gene: 8. The CDR3 loop spans 15 amino acids. CDR3 region: CASRSSAGGTYEQYF. For the CDR3, the DNA is TGTGCCAGCAGATCTTCCGCGGGAGGGACCTACGAGCAGTACTTC.

This clone was recorded a few times. The V gene is TRBV5-1, the J gene TRBJ2-7, with D tentatively TRBD2 (6 bases). Germline V CDR1 and CDR2: SGHRS, YFSETQ. The CDR3 runs to 14 residues. The V end lost 5 bases, the J end lost 0 bases, and 12 bases lay between the germline ends. The DNA for the CDR3 is TGCGCCAGCAGTAGGGTAGCGGCCTCCTACGAGCAGTACTTC. It encodes CASSRVAASYEQYF.

The V gene is TRBV7-9, the J gene TRBJ1-2, with TRBD1 matching 9 bases. The CDR3 has 15 residues. V was pared by 5 bases and J by 4 bases, with 8 bases of the junction left unmatched. Per the germline V gene, CDR1 is SEHNR and CDR2 is FQNEAQ (reference sequence). The chain's CDR3 is CASSTLQGASYGYTF. The CDR3 DNA reads TGTGCCAGCAGCACCCTACAGGGGGCTAGCTATGGCTACACCTTC.

V usage is TRBV5-1 and J usage is TRBJ1-4, with 11 bases that match TRBD1. This CDR3 comprises 15 residues. With V trimmed by 4 bases and J by 6 bases, 5 bases remained unmatched. The germline V gene encodes CDR1 SGHRS and CDR2 YFSETQ. CDR3 nucleotides: TGCGCCAGCAGCCCTGGACAGGGGGCTCATGAAAAACTGTTTTTT. It translates to CASSPGQGAHEKLFF.

The rearrangement links TRBV21-1 to TRBJ1-1; the table calls TRBD1, which could not be checked here. TRBV21-1 is marked as a pseudogene. The CDR3 spans 15 residues. The CDR3 sequence is CASSKVTQHDPEAFF. DNA for the CDR3: TGTGCCAGCAGCAAAGTAACCCAACACGATCCTGAAGCTTTCTTT.

In nucleotides, the CDR3 is TGTGCCAGCATCTTCGGCTCTGGAAACACCATATATTTT. This sequence encodes CASIFGSGNTIYF. The gene calls are TRBV6-5 and TRBJ1-3; D is unresolved. Trimming removed 7 bases at V and 0 bases at J, with 7 bases between. This CDR3 spans 13 amino acids. CDR1 MNHEY and CDR2 SVGAGI come from the germline V gene.

On this clone: Other DNA sequences in this specimen translate into the identical CDR3. This sequence joins TRBV5-1 and TRBJ2-5, with D maybe TRBD1 (5 bases). The CDR3 has 13 residues. In germline, CDR1 is SGHRS, CDR2 YFSETQ. Trimming removed 3 bases from V and 5 bases from J, with 11 bases in between. CDR3 protein: CASSSQGRETQYF. For the CDR3, the DNA is TGCGCCAGCAGCTCCCAGGGTCGGGAGACCCAGTACTTC.

The chain combines TRBV10-3 with TRBJ2-1; 8 bases fit TRBD2. The J segment lost 5 bases and the V segment lost 5 bases, leaving 5 bases of the junction unmatched. CDR1 and CDR2 (germline): ENHRY, SYGVKD. The CDR3 extends over 14 amino acids. CDR3 DNA sequence: TGTGCCATCAGTCCACTAGCGGCGAACAATGAGCAGTTCTTC. It translates to CAISPLAANNEQFF.

V usage is TRBV7-2 and J usage is TRBJ2-1, with 11 bases lining up with TRBD2. The CDR3 contains 15 residues. V lost 2 bases to trimming and J lost 9 bases; unmatched junction nucleotides: 6. Germline CDR1 reads SGHTA; CDR2 reads FQGNSA. The CDR3: CASSLRLAGGSEQFF. For the CDR3, the DNA is TGTGCCAGCAGCTTAAGGCTAGCGGGAGGAAGTGAGCAGTTCTTC. Full variable domain (missing parts from reference TRBV7-2 and TRBJ2-1): GAGVSQSPSNKVTEKGKDVELRCDPISGHTALYWYRQSLGQGLEFLIYFQGNSAPDKSGLPSDRFSAERTGGSVSTLTIQRTQQEDSAVYLCASSLRLAGGSEQFFGPGTRLTVL.

This chain uses TRBV7-9 with TRBJ2-3; a possible D gene is TRBD2 (7 bases). The CDR3 contains 17 residues. Trimming stripped 4 bases from V and 3 bases from J, with 20 bases between. Germline V gives CDR1 SEHNR, CDR2 FQNEAQ (reference sequence). Written as DNA, the CDR3 is TGTGCCAGCAGCTCAGTCATTCTGAGGGGGGGAACAGATACGCAGTATTTT. Translated, it gives CASSSVILRGGTDTQYF.

The rearrangement uses TRBV19 and TRBJ2-6; 10 nucleotides match TRBD1. Per the germline V gene, CDR1 is LNHDA and CDR2 is SQIVND (reference sequence). V lost 5 bases to trimming and J lost 0 bases; unmatched junction nucleotides: 4. The CDR3 spans 17 residues. The CDR3 DNA follows: TGTGCCAGTAGTCTCCGGGACAGGGGCTCTGGGGCCAACGTCCTGACTTTC. Translation gives CASSLRDRGSGANVLTF.

The CDR3 protein is CASGGQGADGYTF. Here the CDR3 DNA reads TGCGCCAGTGGTGGACAGGGGGCGGATGGCTACACCTTC. This chain uses TRBV5-1 with TRBJ1-2, with TRBD1 matching over 11 bases. This CDR3 comprises 13 residues. V shed 8 bases and J 6 bases; nucleotides not matched to a gene: 6. Germline V CDR1 and CDR2: SGHRS, YFSETQ.

V gene TRBV6-5 combines with J gene TRBJ1-6; TRBD1 might be the D (5 bases). This CDR3 spans 14 amino acids. The germline V gene encodes CDR1 MNHEY and CDR2 SVGAGI. The ends were cut back, 11 bases at V and 0 bases at J, with 11 bases in the middle. As DNA, the CDR3 is TGTGCCTCGCGGGGCAGCTCCTATAATTCACCCCTCCACTTT. Amino acids: CASRGSSYNSPLHF.

The chain joins TRBV11-3 to TRBJ2-2, with D tentatively TRBD1 (6 bases). Germline assignment: CDR1 SGHNT and CDR2 YENEEA. The V gene lost 3 bases and the J gene lost 6 bases, with 11 bases spanning the gap. The length of the CDR3 is 14 residues. In DNA form, the CDR3 reads TGTGCCAGCAGCTTTTTGACAGGCGCCGGGGAGCTGTTTTTT. Protein product: CASSFLTGAGELFF.

The J gene is TRBJ2-3, the V gene TRBV5-4, with 9 bases aligning to TRBD2. The V gene end was trimmed by 0 bases and the J gene end by 13 bases; junction bases not matched to a gene: 9. The CDR3 sequence is 14 residues long. Germline V lookup: CDR1 SGHNT, CDR2 YYREEE (reference sequence). CDR3 amino acids: CASSLADSGLAKYF. The CDR3 DNA is TGTGCCAGCAGCTTGGCCGACTCGGGACTAGCTAAGTATTTT.

In this sample, this clone turned up a few times. The chain combines TRBV7-9 with TRBJ1-4, with D maybe TRBD1 (5 bases). This CDR3 comprises 16 residues. V was clipped by 8 bases and J by 6 bases, with 22 bases between them. Per germline, CDR1 SEHNR and CDR2 FQNEAQ (reference sequence). CDR3 sequence reads: CASHRPGDGGDEKLFF. The DNA for the CDR3 is TGTGCCAGCCACCGCCCCGGAGACGGGGGAGATGAAAAACTGTTTTTT.

The chain is built from TRBV19 and TRBJ1-1; maybe TRBD1 (5 bases). Trimming shortened V by 4 bases and J by 2 bases, and 8 bases separated the two germline ends. CDR1 LNHDA and CDR2 SQIVND come from the germline V gene (reference sequence). This CDR3 spans 13 amino acids. The CDR3 DNA sequence: TGTGCCAGTAGTACAGGGCGCAACACTGAAGCTTTCTTT. Translating gives CASSTGRNTEAFF.

The V gene is TRBV18, the J gene TRBJ1-1; perhaps TRBD1 as D (6 bases). The CDR3 is 15 residues long. Trimming removed 3 bases at V and 3 bases at J, with 14 bases between. Germline CDR1 reads KGHSH; CDR2 reads LQKENI. CDR3 protein: CASSPNSPGDTEAFF. CDR3 nucleotide sequence: TGTGCCAGCTCACCGAACAGCCCAGGGGACACTGAAGCTTTCTTT.

The gene calls are TRBV28 and TRBJ2-5; tentatively, D is TRBD2 (6 bases). This CDR3 has 15 residues. Trimming took 8 bases from V and 4 from J, leaving 20 bases between them. Germline CDR1 is MDHEN and CDR2 is SYDVKM. CDR3 amino acids: CASRGNFLRGETQYF. CDR3 nucleotide sequence: TGTGCCAGCCGGGGGAACTTCCTACGGGGAGAGACCCAGTACTTC.